The 10 T cell receptor beta chains presented below share a single source sample, sequenced in a study of blood T cells in healthy people across ages. Alongside a J-beta primer mix, a sample-barcoded 5' primer served in a second PCR lasting roughly 7 to 11 cycles. TCRdb analysed the 5' RACE reads with MiXCR anew, one entry per CDR3 protein. Of 1.5 million to 2 million distinct CDR3 sequences in the sample, 28% are singletons; the top ten hold 7.7%. Sequencing used blood. Source of these receptors: a young woman in good health.

Points on this clonotype: An end of the junction does not agree with germline; a read error may underlie this. Here the CDR3 DNA reads TGTGCCGGCAGCTTAGGGGACAACAGGGGACAGCAGTACTTC. This encodes CAGSLGDNRGQQYF. V usage is TRBV7-9 and J usage is TRBJ2-5; TRBD1 agrees at 7 bases. The germline CDR1 and CDR2 sequences are SEHNR and FQNEAQ (reference sequence). This CDR3 is 14 amino acids long. The whole variable domain, filled in from reference TRBV7-9 and TRBJ2-5, reads DTGVSQNPRHKITKRGQNVTFRCDPISEHNRLYWYRQTLGQGPEFLTYFQNEAQLEKSRLLSDRFSAERPKGSFSTLEIQRTEQGDSAMYLCAGSLGDNRGQQYFGPGTRLLVL.

Details on this clonotype: One end of the junction does not line up with germline, which may come from a read error. The genes are TRBV6-2 or TRBV6-3 and TRBJ2-1, with D possibly matching TRBD1 (6 bases). There are 15 residues in the CDR3. The germline gives CDR1 MNHEY, CDR2 SVGEGT. CDR3 DNA sequence: TGTGCCGGCAGCCCCCCAGGGGCCAACCACAATGAGCAGTTCTTC. Translated: CAGSPPGANHNEQFF.

The chain has TRBV7-9 and TRBJ1-1; no clear D. Per germline, CDR1 SEHNR and CDR2 FQNEAQ (reference sequence). V lost 5 bases and J lost 7, with 17 bases in between. The CDR3 extends over 14 amino acids. This CDR3 is CASSPRGAVFEAFF. The CDR3 coding sequence is TGTGCCAGCAGCCCAAGAGGAGCAGTCTTTGAAGCTTTCTTT.

The sample holds a few counts of this clonotype. This chain joins TRBV9 and TRBJ2-1; 9 bases are a match to TRBD2. The germline gives CDR1 SGDLS, CDR2 YYNGEE. V lost 4 bases and J lost 2; bases outside the gene matches: 7. This CDR3 contains 16 residues. As DNA, the CDR3 is TGTGCCAGCAGCCCTCAAGGCGGGGGGGCCTACAATGAGCAGTTCTTC. Translated: CASSPQGGGAYNEQFF.

At least ten counts were recorded for this clonotype. V usage is TRBV12-5 and J usage is TRBJ2-5, with D perhaps matching TRBD1 (6 bases). This CDR3 is 12 amino acids long. The germline V and J ends were trimmed by 5 bases and 9 bases, with 13 bases remaining between them. Germline V gene sequence: CDR1 LGHNT, CDR2 FRNRAP. Here the CDR3 reads CASGHISGAQYF. The CDR3 coding sequence is TGTGCTAGTGGTCACATCTCAGGGGCCCAGTACTTC.

This chain connects TRBV18 to TRBJ2-5, with 12 bases identical to TRBD2. CDR1 and CDR2 (germline): KGHSH, LQKENI. Trimming cost V 6 bases and J 11 bases; bases outside gene matches: 13. The length of the CDR3 is 15 residues. Here the CDR3 DNA reads TGTGCCAGCTCTGGCCTAGCGGGAGGGTCCGATGAGCAGTACTTC. Its translation: CASSGLAGGSDEQYF.

The chain employs TRBV3-1 and TRBJ2-5; 7 bases fit TRBD1. J lost 3 bases, V lost 0 bases, and 7 bases had no gene match. Germline V CDR1 and CDR2: LGHDT, YNNKEL (reference sequence). This CDR3 comprises 16 residues. CDR3 protein: CASSQDAGGQEETQYF. The CDR3 DNA follows: TGTGCCAGCAGCCAAGATGCCGGCGGACAGGAAGAGACCCAGTACTTC.

The chain combines TRBV10-1 with TRBJ2-2; D call uncertain. CDR1 is WNHNN, CDR2 SYGVQD, per germline (reference sequence). The CDR3 loop spans 14 amino acids. V shed 6 bases and J shed 2 bases, with 10 bases lying between them. The DNA for the CDR3 is TGCGCCAGCAGGGTTGCCCTTAACACCGGGGAGCTGTTTTTT. This codes for CASRVALNTGELFF.

This chain joins TRBV15 and TRBJ2-6; 7 positions agree with TRBD2. With 6 bases clipped from V and 0 bases from J, the junction kept 5 bases outside the gene matches. CDR3 length: 16 amino acids. Germline V gene sequence: CDR1 LNHNV, CDR2 YYDKDF (reference sequence). CDR3 coding DNA: TGTGCCACCAGGACGGGAGGACTCTCTGGGGCCAACGTCCTGACTTTC. This encodes CATRTGGLSGANVLTF.

CDR3 sequence reads: CSAGTSGGEETQYF. DNA of the CDR3: TGCAGTGCTGGGACTAGCGGGGGGGAAGAGACCCAGTACTTC. This chain connects TRBV20-1 to TRBJ2-5, with 16 bases aligning to TRBD2. J was trimmed by 3 bases and V by 5 bases; bases with no gene match: 0. Germline lookup yields CDR1 DFQATT and CDR2 SNEGSKA (reference sequence). This CDR3 spans 14 amino acids.